This T cell receptor (beta chain) was documented in a study of response to subunit inactivated influenza vaccine. Study-wide results and caveats: The authors proposed limited new T cell recruitment per seasonal influenza vaccination.

This CDR3 is built from 15 residues. Trimming took 0 bases from V and 1 from J, leaving 9 bases between them. The germline V gene has CDR1 MNHEY and CDR2 SVGAGI. TCRdb reprocessed the RT-PCR reads with MiXCR, giving one entry per CDR3 protein. The sample has hundreds of thousands of distinct CDR3 sequences; approximately 15% are singletons. Concerning this clonotype: Its specificity is not known.

Here the sequenced sample was PBMCs from blood, taken roughly 2 weeks before vaccination. This receptor was taken from a middle-aged man who received an inactivated influenza vaccine. V gene TRBV6-5 combines with J gene TRBJ1-1, with D tentatively TRBD1 (6 bases). CDR3 sequence (DNA): TGTGCCAGCAGTTACTCCGGGACACAGAACACTGAAGCTTTCTTT. The encoded protein is CASSYSGTQNTEAFF.